The sample holds a few counts of the clone carrying this T cell receptor (beta chain). Antigen specificity is unknown. Germline loops: CDR1 LGHDT, CDR2 YNNKEL (reference sequence). V gave up 2 bases and J gave up 8 bases, with 9 bases separating them. The CDR3 contains 12 residues. The table came from immunoSEQ multiplex PCR; TCRdb's copy has only in-frame clones and leaves some out. This table has 130,000 or so clones, approximately 90% appearing once. The record originates from a study of T cell responses to AZD1222 COVID-19 vaccine. The study, taken as a whole, reports: Clonal diversity was possibly underestimated, and white British individuals and females predominated among donors. Vaccine-associated CD4 TCRs spanned spike, dominant at 160-218 and 743-854. No day 14 peak samples; only post-peak repertoires were characterized.

This chain uses TRBV3-1 (or the pseudogene TRBV3-2) with TRBJ1-2; D is possibly TRBD1 (5 bases). The sample was peripheral blood, taken on day 0 of MenACWY control vaccination. The clonotype was recovered from an adult in good health. This chain's CDR3 is CASSQTEGGYTF. The CDR3 nucleotides read TGTGCCAGCAGCCAAACGGAGGGGGGCTACACCTTC.